The 16 T cell receptor beta chains below were found in one sample sequenced in a study of T cell responses to AZD1222 COVID-19 vaccine. The method was immunoSEQ multiplex PCR; TCRdb's version includes in-frame clones alone and lacks a portion of them. The sample yields more than 80,000 clones, 85% to 90% seen once. The input for sequencing was peripheral blood, taken 28 days after the second AZD1222 dose. All receptors derive from an adult who received the AZD1222 COVID-19 vaccine.

The chain employs TRBV15 and TRBJ2-1; TRBD2 might be the D (5 bases). Looked up from germline, CDR1 is LNHNV and CDR2 is YYDKDF (reference sequence). Trimming pared 0 bases from V and 7 bases from J, leaving 19 bases between. The CDR3 length is 17 residues. In nucleotides, the CDR3 is TGTGCCACCAGCAGAGATAAGACTGCGGGTAGATGGAATGAGCAGTTCTTC. Protein sequence: CATSRDKTAGRWNEQFF.

This sequence joins TRBV5-6 and TRBJ1-1; D not certain. The length of the CDR3 is 11 residues. CDR1 and CDR2 (germline): SGHDT, YYEEEE. Trimming left V 4 bases short and J 7 bases short, with 8 bases between. The CDR3, as DNA: TGTGCCAGCAGCACCGTGGGTGAAGCTTTCTTT. It encodes CASSTVGEAFF.

This CDR3 reads CASSWGTSGSTDTQYF. Written as DNA, the CDR3 is TGTGCCAGCAGCTGGGGGACTAGCGGGAGCACAGATACGCAGTATTTT. The chain links TRBV3-1 (or the pseudogene TRBV3-2) to TRBJ2-3, with 12 bases matching TRBD2. With 5 bases clipped from V and 0 bases from J, the junction kept 3 bases outside the gene matches. Germline CDR1 LGHDT, CDR2 YNNKEL (reference sequence). This CDR3 is 16 amino acids long.

V usage is TRBV11-2 and J usage is TRBJ1-2; 7 bases map to TRBD1. The V segment lost 1 base and the J segment 5 bases; nucleotides outside the gene matches: 19. This CDR3 region has 19 residues. In germline, CDR1 is SGHAT, CDR2 FQNNGV. The CDR3 DNA follows: TGTGCCAGCAGCTTAGGAGAGGACGGTGTCAGGGGGGTCCTATATGGCTACACCTTC. Residues: CASSLGEDGVRGVLYGYTF.

The rearrangement uses TRBV30 and TRBJ1-3; D ambiguous. Germline V lookup: CDR1 GTSNPN, CDR2 SVGIG (reference sequence). Between the trimmed V and J ends, which lost 5 bases and 0 bases, there was a span of 14 bases. This CDR3 is built from 15 residues. CDR3 sequence: CAWDLGRTSGNTIYF. CDR3 bases: TGTGCCTGGGACCTTGGACGGACCTCTGGAAACACCATATATTTT.

The gene calls are TRBV2 and TRBJ1-5, with D hard to call. The V and J ends lost 7 bases and 4 bases respectively, with 11 bases between them. There are 13 residues in the CDR3. From germline, CDR1 is SNHLY and CDR2 FYNNEI. The CDR3 nucleotides are TGTGCCAGCAAGGGCCAGCCGAATCAGCCCCAGCATTTT. Its protein product is CASKGQPNQPQHF.

DNA of the CDR3: TGTGCCAGCAGTTACGTCGGGGACAGCTATGGCTACACCTTC. Its translation is CASSYVGDSYGYTF. The V call is TRBV6-5, the J call TRBJ1-2; TRBD1 aligns across 7 bases. Germline CDR1 is MNHEY and CDR2 is SVGAGI. With V trimmed by 2 bases and J by 4 bases, 4 bases remained unmatched. There are 14 residues in the CDR3.

CDR3 amino acids: CASSEALVAGQETQYF. The CDR3 nucleotides read TGTGCCAGCAGTGAAGCGTTAGTAGCGGGTCAAGAGACCCAGTACTTC. The chain joins TRBV6-1 to TRBJ2-5; 7 bases match TRBD2. The CDR3 length is 16 residues. Germline values: CDR1 MNHNS, CDR2 SASEGT. With V trimmed by 0 bases and J by 2 bases, 6 bases remained unmatched.

The J gene is TRBJ1-2, the V gene TRBV12-3 or TRBV12-4; D may be TRBD1 (5 bases). Trimming shortened V by 6 bases and J by 8 bases, and 16 bases separated the two germline ends. CDR3 length equals 13 residues. This CDR3 is CASRVSSGGGYTF. The CDR3, as DNA: TGTGCCAGCAGAGTTAGCTCGGGGGGGGGCTACACCTTC.

The chain has TRBV27 and TRBJ1-2; TRBD1 is a possible D gene (5 bases). There are 17 residues in the CDR3. V lost 3 bases, J lost 5 bases, and 22 bases lay in between. Germline V gene sequence: CDR1 MNHEY, CDR2 SMNVEV (reference sequence). In DNA, the CDR3 is TGTGCCAGCAGTTTCGGGCCTCGGACCGGGGGACTATATGGCTACACCTTC. Residues: CASSFGPRTGGLYGYTF.

The chain couples TRBV29-1 to TRBJ2-6, with 8 nucleotides matching TRBD1. CDR3 length: 17 amino acids. Germline loops: CDR1 SQVTM, CDR2 ANQGSEA. The V and J ends lost 2 bases and 4 bases, in that order; junction bases with no gene match: 10. This CDR3 reads CSVENLQGAAGANVLTF. The CDR3 DNA reads as TGCAGCGTTGAAAATCTTCAGGGGGCGGCCGGGGCCAACGTCCTGACTTTC.

This clone rates as medium-sized. V is TRBV6-5 and J is TRBJ1-1; D gene unclear. V lost 2 bases and J lost 5, with 9 bases in between. This CDR3 comprises 13 residues. Germline CDR1 reads MNHEY; CDR2 reads SVGAGI. Written as DNA, the CDR3 is TGTGCCAGCAGTTACACGGGGTGGACTGAAGCTTTCTTT. Residues: CASSYTGWTEAFF.

The rearrangement uses TRBV5-1 and TRBJ1-6; TRBD1 aligns across 11 bases. Trimming cost V 4 bases and J 5 bases; bases outside gene matches: 5. The CDR3 runs 16 residues. Germline V CDR1 and CDR2: SGHRS, YFSETQ. In nucleotides, the CDR3 is TGCGCCAGCAGCCCAGGGACAGGGGGAAATAATTCACCCCTCCACTTT. Protein product: CASSPGTGGNNSPLHF.

The chain combines TRBV2 with TRBJ2-7; possible D gene TRBD1, 6 bases. This CDR3 region has 12 residues. The germline V gene encodes CDR1 SNHLY and CDR2 FYNNEI. V gave up 5 bases and J gave up 7 bases, with 12 bases separating them. The CDR3 DNA follows: TGTGCCAGCAGTCCACAGGGTCGGGAGCAGTACTTC. Amino acid sequence: CASSPQGREQYF.

The chain couples TRBV12-3 or TRBV12-4 to TRBJ2-5; no clear D. Trimming removed 1 base from V and 1 base from J, with 4 bases in between. This CDR3 has 13 amino acids. CDR3 residues: CASSLGVQETQYF. Written as DNA, the CDR3 is TGTGCCAGCAGTTTAGGGGTCCAAGAGACCCAGTACTTC.

The count of this clone is one. CDR3 amino acids: CASSLARSAEAFF. CDR3 in DNA: TGTGCCAGCAGCTTGGCCAGGTCAGCTGAAGCTTTCTTT. The V and J genes are TRBV5-6 and TRBJ1-1; D remains ambiguous. This CDR3 has 13 amino acids. Deletions cut 0 bases from V and 6 bases from J, with 9 bases between. Germline V gene data show CDR1 as SGHDT and CDR2 as YYEEEE.